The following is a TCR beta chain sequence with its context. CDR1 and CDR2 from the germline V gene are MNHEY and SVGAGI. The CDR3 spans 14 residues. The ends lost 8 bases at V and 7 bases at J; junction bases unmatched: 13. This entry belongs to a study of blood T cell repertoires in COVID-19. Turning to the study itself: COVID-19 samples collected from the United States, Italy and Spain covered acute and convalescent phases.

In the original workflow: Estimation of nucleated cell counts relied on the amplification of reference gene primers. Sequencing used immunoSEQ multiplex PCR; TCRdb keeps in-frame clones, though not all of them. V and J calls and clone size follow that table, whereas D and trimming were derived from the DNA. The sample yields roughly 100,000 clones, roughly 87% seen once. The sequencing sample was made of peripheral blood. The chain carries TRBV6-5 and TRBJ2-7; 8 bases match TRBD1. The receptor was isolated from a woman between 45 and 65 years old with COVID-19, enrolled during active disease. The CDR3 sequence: CASVLRTGTDEQYF. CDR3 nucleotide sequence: TGTGCCAGCGTTTTAAGGACAGGGACGGATGAGCAGTACTTC.